The T cell receptor (beta chain) described here comes from a study of cytomegalovirus exposure and HLA in healthy donors (dated by TCRdb to between 2016 and 2019). Broadly, across the study: According to an earlier analysis of several hundred of the donors, some 170 million T cells yielded 90 million to 140 million unique TCR beta sequences and around 300 Gb of sequence data. An early release covering roughly 600 HLA-typed donors comprised about 310 gigabases of sequencing data and 85 million to 100 million unique TCR sequences. Among the 398 genotyped donors, approximately 81% belonged to the genetic ancestry cluster associated with self-reported Caucasian donors. The study aimed to test whether cataloging public T cell receptors could reveal signatures of past pathogen exposure. The T cell repertoires of around 670 subjects were profiled by immunosequencing and related to cytomegalovirus serostatus. A separate validation cohort of some 130 different subjects was used in addition to the roughly 640-subject first cohort. To predict cytomegalovirus infection status, the study combined high-throughput TCR immunosequencing, statistical association of individual TCRs with disease status, and machine learning. A later analysis re-examined previously published TCR beta repertoires from more than 600 donors and added high-resolution HLA genotyping to investigate patterns of TCR occurrence. In the later analysis, no new phenotypic data were used to find candidate immune exposures; instead, reliance was placed on TCR beta sequences and their occurrence across donors. To decide whether each TCR beta V gene segment behaved as functional or pseudogenic, an earlier analysis of some 540 of the donors relied on high-throughput TCR beta sequencing. Donor age, sex, ethnicity and CMV serostatus were compiled alongside the repertoire data. A later genetic analysis took genome-wide SNP genotypes for about 65% of the 666 donors and used that subset as a discovery cohort. Every discovery cohort repertoire had been produced on one sequencing platform. Both class I and class II loci were covered by HLA typing, at four-digit resolution. Typing coverage varied by locus: roughly 629-630 donors for A, B, C, DRB1 and DQB1; roughly 500 for DQA1; approximately 610 for DPA1; some 470 for DPB1. Several DR-DQ haplotypes were handled as single units for association and clustering, since linkage in the cohort was strong. Among about 400 genotyped donors of the cohort, an average of about 240,000 unique TCR beta nucleotide sequences was sequenced per donor, of which 15% to 20% were non-productive. Broad study findings and their caveats: Cytomegalovirus status was reported to be diagnosed by the classifier with high specificity and sensitivity in both the original and validation cohorts. Correlated functional status among segregating V segments might reflect linkage disequilibrium, but an unknown experimental factor could not be ruled out. An association between a missense DCLRE1C variant and V-gene and J-gene trimming of TCR beta chains was found in a later genetic analysis and replicated in an independent cohort. In an earlier analysis of over 550 of the donors, most TCR beta V segments were observed in productive rearrangements about 90% or about 30% of the time, broadly matching IMGT annotations. CMV serostatus was the only immune exposure information available for the cohort. Several of the top co-occurrence clusters appeared to be linked to parvovirus B19, influenza, CMV and Epstein-Barr virus, according to a later analysis. The 87-base-pair reads could not distinguish some IMGT-functional V segments, including TRBV6-2 and TRBV6-3, so those segments were excluded. In this cohort, only TCR beta chains were sequenced, and detectable features were limited by the absence of alpha or paired-chain data. Because HLA typing was missing for some donors at each locus, association tests included only the typed subset. The study gave a list of 150 to 200 TCR beta chains associated with cytomegalovirus. When HLA alleles, especially DR and DQ, strongly co-occurred, TCR associations were difficult to assign to individual alleles. A later analysis found that TCR association rates varied across HLA loci, with DRB1 alleles showing the most associated TCRs and HLA-C alleles the fewest. The presence/absence analyses assumed that sequencing depth was roughly uniform across donors, and that assumption may not be true. A further reported finding was that TCR beta sequences accurately predicted the HLA-A and HLA-B alleles for most subjects in the first cohort. Across donors, most TCR sequences were observed very rarely, whereas some public TCRs were present in many individuals. In a later analysis, HLA-associated TCR beta chains were found to be more clonally expanded and to have lower generation probabilities than equally common non-associated chains. In vitro tests confirmed that a few of the cytomegalovirus-associated TCR beta chains recognize cytomegalovirus antigens. According to a later genetic analysis, donors in an Asian-associated ancestry cluster had fewer N-insertions in productive TCRs than the roughly 700-donor mean. According to the authors, the approach could potentially be generalized to other disease states and immunological phenotypes. The sequencing pipeline was judged likely to have produced a cluster of highly shared sequence variants as a technical artifact. A later analysis found that most CMV-associated TCR beta chains appeared HLA-restricted, with HLA associations seemingly driven largely by CMV exposure. The earlier analysis of around 600 of the donors excluded 15 to 20 rarely observed V segments, including chromosome 9 orphons, because counts were too low. A later analysis associated approximately 17,000 TCR beta sequences with specific HLA alleles at a false discovery rate of 0.05.

From cysteine to phenylalanine, the CDR3 is 19 amino acids long. This entry keeps only the CDR3 DNA: 57 bases, framed from base 1. The method was the immunoSEQ multiplex PCR assay. For the multiplex PCR, a mixture combining 60 forward primers for TCR Vbeta segments and 13 reverse primers for TCR Jbeta segments was used. A multiplex PCR assay on genomic DNA amplified the CDR3 region of rearranged TCR beta genes. Amplified TCR beta libraries were sequenced as 87-base-pair reads on the Illumina HiSeq System. The authors' pipeline ran thus. A later analysis tallied 75 million to 85 million unique TCR beta chains across the 700 or so repertoires, and about 10 million of those chains were shared by two or more donors. To remove PCR and sequencing errors, raw reads were error-corrected and collapsed into unique sequences using a nearest-neighbor algorithm that merged closely related sequences. To assign V, D and J gene segments, CDR3 sequences were aligned to IMGT reference sequences. For a sequence to be retained, a match of at least six nucleotides was required to both a V gene segment and a J gene segment. A rearrangement counted as productive if the CDR3 had no stop codons and remained in frame with V and J, and every other rearrangement counted as non-productive. CDR3 was defined according to IMGT convention as the region running from the second conserved V-encoded cysteine to the conserved J-encoded phenylalanine. The earlier analysis of 500 to 650 of the donors excluded any sequence lacking an unambiguous match to a single V gene segment. An earlier analysis of 587 of the donors classified V segments as functional when productive rearrangements were above 56.7% and as segregating when the standard deviation between donors was above 5%. A statistical classification framework was built for diagnosing cytomegalovirus status from the catalog of TCR beta chain sequences. In a later analysis, V and J genes were assigned by comparing TCR nucleotide sequences against IMGT/GENE-DB human TR gene sequences. In a later analysis, CDR3 sequences and most-parsimonious VDJ recombination scenarios were assigned using the TCRdist pipeline. In a later analysis, each TCR beta chain was defined by its CDR3 amino acid sequence together with its V-gene family, and reads without a unique V-gene family were excluded. In a later analysis, fewer than 600 highly shared, low-generation-probability nucleotide sequences were removed to address suspected cross-contamination and a sequencing artifact. In a later analysis, a clonal expansion index for each public chain was calculated from normalized within-repertoire ranks of inferred template counts. In a later analysis, generation probabilities were computed using a VDJ recombination model fitted to out-of-frame rearrangements, and the results were checked against IGoR. Hypergeometric tests were used in a later analysis to score TCR-TCR, TCR-HLA and TCR-CMV co-occurrence, with a repertoire-size bias correction applied to the TCR pairs. A later analysis estimated false discovery rates by permuting HLA or CMV assignments 20 times. In a later analysis, co-occurring TCRs were grouped using DBSCAN, and TCRdist sequence similarity was added for clustering within HLA-allele-positive subsets. Repertoires with fewer than 30,000 or more than 120,000 public chains were left out of co-occurrence clustering, as were a handful of repertoires with anomalous nucleotide sharing. Held by TCRdb, this immuneACCESS table contains in-frame sequences only and omits some clones. Under half of the omission traces to an unresolved V gene where checked; the cause of the rest is unknown. The V and J calls and clone size come from that table; D and trimming were worked out from the DNA. In all, the sample holds hundreds of thousands of clones, and 77% of those were seen once. The leading ten clones occupy about 2.5% of the sample.

The cohort comprised some 700 healthy bone marrow donors. All cohort members were sampled while nominally healthy, although unrecorded immune exposures were likely present. The donor tested CMV seropositive, placing the donor among the 250 to 350 seropositive members of the cohort. A peripheral blood sample was provided by each donor, and peripheral blood mononuclear cells were used for TCR beta sequencing. Genomic DNA extraction from the blood cell samples was performed with the Qiagen DNeasy Blood Extraction Kit. This clone was observed once. There is no known antigen for this receptor. No clone much larger than this one lies a single base away; base qualities are absent.

This TCR came from a woman aged 55 to 70 in good health and CMV-seropositive. The chain was built from TRBV1 and TRBJ2-3; TRBD2 reflects the table's D call only, with no check against the DNA. TRBV1 is termed a pseudogene. The sequenced sample was PBMCs. The bases are TGCACCAGCAGCTTCGGGACTAGCGGGAGCCATCGGGTCACAGATACGCAGTATTTT. This sequence encodes CTSSFGTSGSHRVTDTQYF.